These 9 T cell receptor beta chains were all obtained from the same sample, sequenced in a study of blood T cell repertoires in COVID-19. Using immunoSEQ multiplex PCR, the repertoire was profiled, and TCRdb retains in-frame clones only, with some absent. The profile shows tens of thousands of clones, roughly 83% of them singletons. Sequencing input: peripheral blood. These receptor sequences come from a man in his 70s with acute or convalescent COVID-19.

The gene calls are TRBV25-1 and TRBJ2-7; 7 nucleotides align to TRBD2. Germline values: CDR1 MGHDK, CDR2 SYGVNS. The CDR3 contains 12 residues. The V gene end was trimmed by 8 bases and the J gene end by 3 bases; junction bases not matched to a gene: 4. In DNA, the CDR3 is TGTGCCAGCGGGGGGGACTTCTACGAGCAGTACTTC. It specifies CASGGDFYEQYF.

This clone was recorded once. This rearrangement joins TRBV4-3 to TRBJ2-3, with 9 bases that match TRBD2. The germline CDR1 and CDR2 sequences are LGHNA and YSLEER. CDR3 length equals 15 residues. V shed 1 base and J 2 bases; nucleotides not matched to a gene: 1. CDR3 sequence reads: CASSQAGLATDTQYF. The CDR3 bases are TGCGCCAGCAGCCAAGCGGGACTAGCCACAGATACGCAGTATTTT.

The rearrangement links TRBV5-6 to TRBJ1-2, with TRBD1 matching over 10 bases. V dropped 1 base and J dropped 2; count of bases not matched to a gene: 5. CDR3 length: 16 amino acids. Germline loops: CDR1 SGHDT, CDR2 YYEEEE. The CDR3 loop reads CASSLFEGQGNYGYTF. The CDR3 DNA reads as TGTGCCAGCAGCTTGTTTGAGGGACAGGGGAACTATGGCTACACCTTC.

This clone was found once. The chain couples TRBV5-6 to TRBJ2-7, with D tentatively TRBD2 (5 bases). The CDR3 sequence is 16 residues long. Trimming took off 0 bases at V and 3 bases at J, with 16 bases between the two ends. From germline, CDR1 is SGHDT and CDR2 YYEEEE. In DNA, the CDR3 is TGTGCCAGCAGCTTGGGTTTTGGGAATGAGGGCTACGAGCAGTACTTC. As protein: CASSLGFGNEGYEQYF.

The rearrangement links TRBV7-7 to TRBJ2-5; 8 bases are a match to TRBD2. The V and J ends lost 5 bases and 2 bases, in that order; junction bases with no gene match: 4. CDR1 and CDR2 (germline): SSHAT, FNYEAQ (reference sequence). This CDR3 contains 14 residues. CDR3 in amino acids: CASSPGGNQETQYF. The CDR3 nucleotides read TGTGCCAGCAGCCCGGGGGGGAATCAAGAGACCCAGTACTTC.

This clone was recorded once. The chain links TRBV21-1 to TRBJ1-5; TRBD1 is the table's D call, not checked against the DNA. TRBV21-1 is a documented pseudogene. CDR3 length: 17 residues. The CDR3 loop reads CASSKADRATPDQPQHF. For the CDR3, the DNA is TGTGCCAGCAGCAAAGCAGACAGGGCTACCCCCGATCAGCCCCAGCATTTT.

The CDR3 region is CASSQAVTGELFF. The CDR3 DNA sequence: TGTGCCAGCAGCCAAGCGGTTACCGGGGAGCTGTTTTTT. This chain uses TRBV3-1 (or the pseudogene TRBV3-2) with TRBJ2-2; D remains unclear. The CDR3 extends over 13 amino acids. Germline-derived CDR1 and CDR2 are LGHDT and YNNKEL (reference sequence). The ends were cut back, 1 base at V and 5 bases at J, with 5 bases in the middle.

This sequence joins TRBV11-3 and TRBJ1-1; D perhaps matches TRBD1 (6 bases). CDR1 is SGHNT, CDR2 YENEEA, per germline. V lost 1 base, J lost 10 bases, and 13 bases lay in between. This CDR3 has 13 amino acids. CDR3 sequence: CASSLVPGEPAFF. The CDR3 DNA is TGTGCCAGCAGCTTAGTCCCAGGGGAGCCAGCTTTCTTT.

V usage is TRBV27 and J usage is TRBJ1-5; 8 bases line up with TRBD1. The CDR3 consists of 16 residues. The germline V gene encodes CDR1 MNHEY and CDR2 SMNVEV (reference sequence). J gave up 0 bases and V 6 bases, and 7 bases lay outside the gene matches. The CDR3 DNA is TGTGCCAGCAGGACAGGGGAAACCCATAGCAATCAGCCCCAGCATTTT. Its translation: CASRTGETHSNQPQHF.